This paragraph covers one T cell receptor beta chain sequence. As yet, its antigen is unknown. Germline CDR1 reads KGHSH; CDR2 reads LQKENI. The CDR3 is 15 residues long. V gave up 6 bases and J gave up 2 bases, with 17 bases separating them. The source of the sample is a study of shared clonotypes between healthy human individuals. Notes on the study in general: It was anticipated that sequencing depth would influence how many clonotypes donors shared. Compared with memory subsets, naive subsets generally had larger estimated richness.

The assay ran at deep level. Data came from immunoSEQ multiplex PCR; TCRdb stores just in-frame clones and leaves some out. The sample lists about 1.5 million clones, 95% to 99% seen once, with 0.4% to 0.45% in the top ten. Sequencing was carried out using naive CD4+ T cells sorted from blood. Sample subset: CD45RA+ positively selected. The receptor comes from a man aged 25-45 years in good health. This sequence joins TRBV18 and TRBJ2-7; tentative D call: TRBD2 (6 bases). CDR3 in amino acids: CASSYGRGSPYEQYF. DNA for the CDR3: TGTGCCAGCTCCTACGGGAGAGGGTCACCCTACGAGCAGTACTTC. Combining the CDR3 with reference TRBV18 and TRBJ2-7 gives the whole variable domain NAGVMQNPRHLVRRRGQEARLRCSPMKGHSHVYWYRQLPEEGLKFMVYLQKENIIDESGMPKERFSAEFPKEGPSILRIQQVVRGDSAAYFCASSYGRGSPYEQYFGPGTRLTVT.